This entry concerns a single TCR beta chain. Its antigen remains unidentified. This CDR3 is built from 17 residues. Germline V lookup: CDR1 SGHNT, CDR2 YENEEA. Trimming took off 5 bases at V and 5 bases at J, with 23 bases between the two ends. Normal lung was sampled as far from the tumour as possible, at least 3 cm. The record originates from a study of immune cell composition in non-small cell lung cancer. Study-wide findings and caveats: Tumour TCR-beta clonality was not significantly tied to smoking pack-years. Tumour-reactive clones were not shown to match dominant in vivo tumour clones.

The assay was immunoSEQ multiplex PCR, and TCRdb's table has in-frame clones only and misses some. The sample has around 15,000 clones, 70% to 80% seen once; the top ten hold approximately 9.2%. This sample was also put to use in a study of CD4 T cells in lung cancer. That paper states: Patients had adenocarcinoma or squamous carcinoma and were aged 60 to 69. Before blood donation, patients had received platinum chemotherapy among other treatments.

The chain recombines TRBV11-3 with TRBJ2-3, with D possibly being TRBD2 (7 bases). Specimen: non-adjacent lung tissue. The sequence derives from a human donor with non-small cell lung cancer. CDR3: CASSPAIQAGAKDTQYF. DNA of the CDR3: TGTGCCAGCAGCCCAGCCATTCAGGCGGGGGCCAAAGATACGCAGTATTTT.